This record concerns one TCR beta chain sequence. No cognate antigen has been identified for it. No quality values exist for individual bases; no much larger clone is one base distant. Enrolling through a virtual design, the prospective study's participants ranged in age from roughly 18 to 90 years and lived across 20 to 25 United States geographic areas. In the prospective study, cohorts were assigned on the basis of participant-reported clinical history obtained from a screening survey and a study questionnaire. In the prospective study, mobile phlebotomists collected whole blood, serum and a nasopharyngeal or oropharyngeal swab from each participant. Over a roughly two-month period, participants in the prospective study had the option of providing additional blood draws and questionnaires. Blood samples from the prospective study were shipped frozen or at room temperature prior to DNA extraction.

TCRbeta CDR3 regions were amplified from genomic DNA by means of the immunoSEQ Assay, a bias-controlled multiplex PCR. The published analysis was carried out like this. Within the assay, amplification of reference gene primers was used to estimate how many nucleated cells each sample contained. To quantify the absolute abundance of each unique TCRbeta CDR3 rearrangement, sequence reads were collapsed and filtered. For each sample, productive Simpson clonality was calculated as the square root of Simpson's diversity index across productive rearrangements. Here the immuneACCESS table is served through TCRdb, limited to in-frame sequences with V and J called. Missing clones are a known gap in these copies; in checked studies unresolved V genes cover under half, and the rest lacks a known reason. V and J calls and clone size are given by that table; D and trimming were obtained from the DNA. The sample table records under 250,000 clones; more than 75% of these occur just once. The ten largest clones take up 4.3% of the sample.

The CDR3 goes from the cysteine to the phenylalanine over 15 residues. Only CDR3 DNA remains: 45 bases, in frame from the first base. V sheds 2 bases and J sheds 0 bases, leaving 8 bases between their ends. CDR1 and CDR2 are read off the germline V gene as SNHLY and FYNNEI. The sample originates from a study of blood T cell repertoires in COVID-19 (dated by TCRdb to between 2020 and 2021). About the study as a whole: The collaborator samples originated in the United States, Italy and Spain and spanned the acute and convalescent phases of COVID-19. A freely available public database, intended as a resource for researchers studying the immune response to SARS-CoV-2, is where the repertoires were released. The material from the prospective study consisted of cDNA or gDNA derived from T cells, B-cell-depleted T cells, or PBMCs. The samples were drawn from two sources: the first 160 participants of the ongoing ImmuneRACE study, and 1,200 or so subjects contributed by 6 global collaborators. Where HLA class I and class II types were available, the types were taken from metadata supplied by the sample provider, not from assay-based typing. A de-identified subject ID, COVID-19 status, age in years and sex were almost always included in the sample metadata. Deeply sampled blood TCRbeta repertoires from subjects exposed to, actively infected with, or recovered from COVID-19 were included in the dataset. Summary of the overall study and its limitations: Clinical and demographic metadata were provided uncurated, with the amount varying by source and participant.

The TCR sequence derives from a man aged 25-40 years with acute COVID-19. The sequencing input was PBMCs or T cells enriched from blood (not recorded which). The V and J segments used are TRBV2 and TRBJ1-3, with the D gene not confidently named. The bases read TGTGCCAGCAGTGAACACAGTCGCTCTGGAAACACCATATATTTT. Its translation reads: CASSEHSRSGNTIYF.